This T cell receptor beta chain appears in the sequencing data of a study of cytomegalovirus exposure and HLA in healthy donors (dated by TCRdb to 2016 to 2017). About the investigation overall: According to an earlier analysis of a few hundred of the donors, some 180 million T cells yielded roughly 100 million unique TCR beta sequences and around 300 Gb of sequence data. Roughly 300 gigabases of sequencing data and 91 million or so unique TCR sequences made up an early release that covered approximately 700 HLA-typed donors. The genetic ancestry cluster associated with self-reported Caucasian donors included 70% to 85% of the roughly 390 genotyped donors. The study aimed to test whether cataloging public T cell receptors could reveal signatures of past pathogen exposure. The study used immunosequencing to profile the T cell repertoires of several hundred subjects and linked those repertoires to cytomegalovirus serostatus. Along with the approximately 620-subject first cohort, a separate validation cohort of 120 different subjects was used. To predict cytomegalovirus infection status, the study combined high-throughput TCR immunosequencing, statistical association of individual TCRs with disease status, and machine learning. A later analysis re-examined previously published TCR beta repertoires from 500 to 700 donors and added high-resolution HLA genotyping to investigate patterns of TCR occurrence. The later analysis used no new phenotypic data to find candidate immune exposures, relying instead on TCR beta sequences and their occurrence across donors. In an earlier analysis of roughly 540 of the donors, high-throughput TCR beta sequencing was used to judge whether each TCR beta V gene segment behaved as functional or pseudogenic. Donor age, sex, ethnicity and CMV serostatus were compiled alongside the repertoire data. A later genetic analysis took genome-wide SNP genotypes for about three fifths of the roughly 670 donors and used that subset as a discovery cohort. All discovery cohort repertoires had been generated on a single sequencing platform. Both class I and class II loci were covered by HLA typing, at four-digit resolution. The number of donors typed differed by locus, with roughly 629-640 for A, B, C, DRB1 and DQB1, over 500 for DQA1, over 600 for DPA1, and around 450 for DPB1. A few DR-DQ haplotypes were treated as single units for association and clustering because of strong linkage in the cohort. Across some 400 genotyped donors of the cohort, an average of roughly 250,000 unique TCR beta nucleotide sequences per donor were sequenced, and roughly 20% of those sequences were non-productive.

This clone occurred a few times. Its target antigen remains unknown. No clone much larger than this one lies a single base away; base qualities are absent. Trimming accounts for 6 bases at V and 4 bases at J, while the number of junction bases matched to no gene is 5. According to the germline V gene (reference sequence), CDR1 reads MNHNY and CDR2 reads SVGAGI. Counted from cysteine to phenylalanine, this CDR3 has 13 amino acids. Kept here is only the CDR3 DNA, which spans 39 bases and is read in frame from base 1. The library relied on the immunoSEQ multiplex PCR assay. The multiplex PCR relied on a mix of 60 forward primers for TCR Vbeta segments and 13 reverse primers for TCR Jbeta segments. The CDR3 region of rearranged TCR beta genes was amplified from genomic DNA with a multiplex PCR assay. The Illumina HiSeq System was used to sequence the amplified TCR beta libraries as 87-base-pair reads. On the authors' methods: A later analysis counted approximately 84 million unique TCR beta chains across the 550 to 750 repertoires, and some 12 million of these chains were shared by at least two donors. To remove PCR and sequencing errors, raw reads were error-corrected and collapsed into unique sequences using a nearest-neighbor algorithm that merged closely related sequences. CDR3 sequences were aligned to IMGT reference sequences to assign V, D and J gene segments. For a sequence to be retained, a match of at least six nucleotides was required to both a V gene segment and a J gene segment. Rearrangements were classified as productive when the CDR3 lacked stop codons and remained in frame with V and J, and all other rearrangements were classified as non-productive. Following IMGT convention, CDR3 was defined as the stretch from the second conserved V-encoded cysteine up to the conserved J-encoded phenylalanine. The earlier analysis of 587 of the donors excluded sequences that lacked an unambiguous match to a single V gene segment. An earlier analysis of a few hundred of the donors classified V segments as functional when productive rearrangements were above 56.7% and as segregating when the standard deviation between donors was above 5%. A statistical classification framework was built for diagnosing cytomegalovirus status from the catalog of TCR beta chain sequences. In a later analysis, V and J genes were assigned by comparing TCR nucleotide sequences against IMGT/GENE-DB human TR gene sequences. In a later analysis, CDR3 sequences and most-parsimonious VDJ recombination scenarios were assigned using the TCRdist pipeline. In a later analysis, every TCR beta chain was defined by the combination of its CDR3 amino acid sequence and its V-gene family, and reads without a unique V-gene family were dropped. In a later analysis, several hundred highly shared, low-generation-probability nucleotide sequences were removed to address suspected cross-contamination and a sequencing artifact. A later analysis calculated a clonal expansion index for each public chain from normalized within-repertoire ranks of inferred template counts. In a later analysis, generation probabilities were computed using a VDJ recombination model fitted to out-of-frame rearrangements, and the results were checked against IGoR. A later analysis scored TCR-TCR, TCR-HLA and TCR-CMV co-occurrence with hypergeometric tests, applying a repertoire-size bias correction to TCR pairs. A later analysis estimated false discovery rates by permuting HLA or CMV assignments 20 times. In a later analysis, co-occurring TCRs were grouped using DBSCAN, and TCRdist sequence similarity was added for clustering within HLA-allele-positive subsets. Repertoires with fewer than 30,000 or more than 120,000 public chains, plus five repertoires with anomalous nucleotide sharing, were excluded from co-occurrence clustering. TCRdb took over this immuneACCESS table, retaining in-frame rearrangements with V and J assigned. Such tables are incomplete; in checked studies, under half of the missing clones stem from an unresolved V gene, and the remainder is unexplained. The DNA gave D and trimming, while V, J and clone size come from that table. Recorded for this sample are about 120,000 clones; about 80% of them occurred a single time. The top ten constitute 3.4% of the sample.

The cohort was made up of roughly 670 healthy bone marrow donors. Cohort members were all nominally healthy when sampled, although unrecorded immune exposures were likely present. The donor was CMV seronegative and was included in the group of 352 seronegative cohort members. A peripheral blood sample was collected from each donor, and TCR beta sequencing was performed on peripheral blood mononuclear cells. The Qiagen DNeasy Blood Extraction Kit was used to extract genomic DNA from the blood cell samples. The paper's findings and limits, for the study overall: Sequencing depth was assumed to be roughly uniform across donors in the presence/absence analyses, though that assumption may not hold. Across donors, most TCR sequences were observed very rarely, whereas some public TCRs were present in many individuals. In this cohort, only TCR beta chains were sequenced, and detectable features were limited by the absence of alpha or paired-chain data. Linkage disequilibrium might explain the correlated functional status among segregating V segments, but an unknown experimental factor could not be excluded. According to the authors, the approach could potentially be generalized to other disease states and immunological phenotypes. In a later analysis, HLA-associated TCR beta chains were found to be more clonally expanded and to have lower generation probabilities than equally common non-associated chains. A later analysis found that most CMV-associated TCR beta chains appeared HLA-restricted, with HLA associations seemingly driven largely by CMV exposure. Immune exposure information for the cohort was limited to CMV serostatus. In the study, about 150 TCR beta chains were listed as associated with cytomegalovirus. In a later analysis, several top co-occurrence clusters were reported to appear linked to parvovirus B19, influenza, CMV and Epstein-Barr virus. In vitro tests confirmed that a few of the cytomegalovirus-associated TCR beta chains recognize cytomegalovirus antigens. A cluster of highly shared sequence variants was judged likely to be a technical artifact of the sequencing pipeline. Because HLA typing was missing for some donors at each locus, association tests included only the typed subset. The classifier was reported to diagnose cytomegalovirus status with high specificity and sensitivity in both the original and validation cohorts. Because counts were too low, fewer than 20 rarely observed V segments, including chromosome 9 orphons, were excluded from the earlier analysis of under 650 of the donors. In a later genetic analysis, a missense DCLRE1C variant was associated with V-gene and J-gene trimming of TCR beta chains, and the association was replicated in an independent cohort. A later analysis associated 16,951 TCR beta sequences with specific HLA alleles at a false discovery rate of 0.05. Strong co-occurrence of HLA alleles, especially DR and DQ, made assigning TCR associations to individual alleles difficult. In a later analysis, TCR association rates were found to vary across HLA loci, with the most associated TCRs seen for DRB1 alleles and the fewest for HLA-C alleles. A later genetic analysis reported fewer N-insertions in productive TCRs among donors in an Asian-associated ancestry cluster than the roughly 640-donor mean. A further reported finding was that TCR beta sequences accurately predicted the HLA-A and HLA-B alleles for most subjects in the first cohort. Because the 87-base-pair reads could not distinguish some IMGT-functional V segments, including TRBV6-2 and TRBV6-3, those segments were excluded. In an earlier analysis of approximately 590 of the donors, most TCR beta V segments appeared in productive rearrangements about 87% or about 30% of the time, broadly matching IMGT annotations.

Input material: PBMCs. This receptor was identified in a man aged 25 to 40 in good health and CMV-seronegative. The sequence joins TRBV6-6 to TRBJ1-1, with TRBD1 identical over 7 junction bases. The base sequence is TGTGCCAGCAGACAGGGGCCGAGCACTGAAGCTTTCTTT. It codes for CASRQGPSTEAFF.